The clone carrying this T cell receptor beta chain has more than one count but fewer than ten. No antigen is known for it. The record originates from a study of CD8 T cells in ankylosing spondylitis. Each TCR beta library was made by quantitative 5'-RACE that incorporated molecular barcodes. TCRdb used MiXCR to reprocess the 5' RACE reads, holding one entry per CDR3 protein. The sample holds about 280,000 distinct CDR3 sequences, around 20% seen once. General study findings and limits: Disease-linked clones were reportedly significantly enriched in matched ankylosing spondylitis synovial fluid.

Trimming shortened V by 2 bases and J by 3 bases, and 1 base separated the two germline ends. The germline V gene has CDR1 SGHTA and CDR2 FQGNSA. This CDR3 comprises 11 residues. This TCR came from a male donor with ankylosing spondylitis or in good health (not recorded which). V is TRBV7-2 and J is TRBJ1-1; D is unclear. Sequencing used blood, either unsorted or a sorted T cell fraction (not recorded which). CDR3 loop: CASSLYTEAFF. The CDR3 DNA is TGTGCCAGCAGCTTATACACTGAAGCTTTCTTT. The whole variable domain, filled in from reference TRBV7-2 and TRBJ1-1, reads GAGVSQSPSNKVTEKGKDVELRCDPISGHTALYWYRQSLGQGLEFLIYFQGNSAPDKSGLPSDRFSAERTGGSVSTLTIQRTQQEDSAVYLCASSLYTEAFFGQGTRLTVV.